The 2 T cell receptor beta chains in this list originate from one sample, sequenced in a study of T cell responses to AZD1222 COVID-19 vaccine. Produced via immunoSEQ multiplex PCR; TCRdb's table is partial and in-frame only. The table shows approximately 120,000 clones, with around 90% occurring only once. The sample here was peripheral blood, taken on day 0 of AZD1222 vaccination. The source of these receptors is an adult in good health.

The V and J genes are TRBV5-4 and TRBJ1-1, with TRBD1 identical over 7 bases. Germline V gene data show CDR1 as SGHNT and CDR2 as YYREEE (reference sequence). There are 14 residues in the CDR3. J gave up 5 bases and V 4 bases, and 8 bases lay outside the gene matches. This chain's CDR3 is CASSKNRGGTEAFF. In DNA, the CDR3 is TGTGCCAGCAGCAAGAACAGGGGTGGAACTGAAGCTTTCTTT.

The genes are TRBV30 and TRBJ2-7, with 9 positions matching TRBD1. Losses at the gene ends were 4 bases for V and 3 bases for J; bases not matched to a gene: 10. CDR3 length: 15 residues. Germline loops: CDR1 GTSNPN, CDR2 SVGIG (reference sequence). The CDR3 coding sequence is TGTGCCTGGAACTACGGACAGGGGACAAACTACGAGCAGTACTTC. This gives the protein CAWNYGQGTNYEQYF.